This T cell receptor beta chain was recorded in a study of blood T cell repertoires in COVID-19. On the study more broadly: Acute-phase and convalescent COVID-19 samples originated in the United States, Italy and Spain. T cells, B-cell-depleted T cells, or PBMCs supplied cDNA or gDNA.

In the study's own analysis: Reference gene primer amplification yielded estimated nucleated cell counts. Assay used: immunoSEQ multiplex PCR; TCRdb lists only in-frame clones, some missing. V and J calls and clone size follow that table, whereas D and trimming were derived from the DNA. The data show under 200,000 clones, approximately 86% seen once. Looked up from germline, CDR1 is SGHTA and CDR2 is FQGTGA. Trimming left V 3 bases short and J 5 bases short, with 13 bases between. The CDR3 loop spans 14 amino acids. The sequence was obtained from a man aged 60-69 years with acute or convalescent COVID-19. Material: peripheral blood. The rearrangement links TRBV7-3 to TRBJ2-5; D might be TRBD2 (6 bases). The CDR3 DNA is TGTGCCAGCAGCTTCGGGGCCGCGGGGGAGACCCAGTACTTC. Its protein product is CASSFGAAGETQYF.